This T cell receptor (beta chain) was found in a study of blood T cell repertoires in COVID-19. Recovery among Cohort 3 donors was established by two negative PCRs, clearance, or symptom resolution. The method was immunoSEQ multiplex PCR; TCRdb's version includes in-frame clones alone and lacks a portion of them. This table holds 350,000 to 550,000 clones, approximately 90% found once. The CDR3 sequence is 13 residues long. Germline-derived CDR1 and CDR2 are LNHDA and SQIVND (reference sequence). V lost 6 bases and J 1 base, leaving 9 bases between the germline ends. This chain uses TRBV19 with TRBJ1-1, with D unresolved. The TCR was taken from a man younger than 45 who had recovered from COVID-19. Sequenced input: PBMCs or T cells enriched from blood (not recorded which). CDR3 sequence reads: CASSLGRNTEAFF. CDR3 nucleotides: TGTGCCAGTAGCCTGGGCAGGAACACTGAAGCTTTCTTT.